Listed below are T cell receptor beta chains from one sample, sequenced in a study of blood T cell repertoires in COVID-19. Using immunoSEQ multiplex PCR, the repertoire was profiled, and TCRdb retains in-frame clones only, with some absent. The sample contains approximately 300,000 clones, about 85% of which appear only once. Sequencing used peripheral blood. These receptors originate from a human donor with COVID-19, enrolled during active disease. The donor label of this sample is uncertain. The CDR3 runs from the conserved cysteine through the conserved F or W. The D gene is left open where the match is weak. Expanded clones get a size class; other rows say once, few or many, or leave the size out.

v_call,d_call,clone_size,j_call,cdr3_aa,cdr3_nt
TRBV5-5,TRBD1,once,TRBJ1-2,CASSAGTGDLGGYTF,TGTGCCAGCAGCGCCGGGACAGGGGATTTGGGCGGCTACACCTTC
TRBV5-1,TRBD2,NA,TRBJ2-5,CASSLAGGETQYF,TGCGCCAGCAGCTTGGCGGGAGGAGAGACCCAGTACTTC
TRBV7-3,NA,NA,TRBJ1-1,CASSQTGVTEAFF,TGTGCCAGCAGCCAGACAGGAGTTACTGAAGCTTTCTTT
TRBV30,NA,once,TRBJ1-1,CAWSARGNTEAFF,TGTGCCTGGAGTGCCAGGGGGAACACTGAAGCTTTCTTT
TRBV30,NA,NA,TRBJ2-7,CAWSRDSTTYEQYF,TGTGCCTGGAGTCGGGACTCGACCACCTACGAGCAGTACTTC
TRBV20-1,NA,NA,TRBJ1-2,CSARDGASYTF,TGCAGTGCTAGAGATGGGGCGAGCTACACCTTC
TRBV18,NA,NA,TRBJ1-1,CASSRGGGTNTEAFF,TGTGCCAGCTCACGGGGAGGTGGGACGAACACTGAAGCTTTCTTT
TRBV5-1,TRBD1,NA,TRBJ2-3,CASSLAGYRGRYRTDTQYF,TGCGCCAGCAGCTTGGCCGGATACAGGGGTCGGTATAGGACAGATACGCAGTATTTT
TRBV11-3,TRBD1,NA,TRBJ1-5,CARDRESNQPQHF,TGTGCCAGGGACAGGGAAAGCAATCAGCCCCAGCATTTT
TRBV5-1,TRBD2,NA,TRBJ2-1,CASSRGLAGGNEQFF,TGCGCCAGCAGCAGGGGACTAGCGGGAGGAAATGAGCAGTTCTTC
TRBV9,TRBD2,once,TRBJ2-3,CASSVGNLAGGANTQYF,TGTGCCAGCAGCGTAGGAAATCTAGCGGGAGGGGCGAATACGCAGTATTTT
TRBV2,NA,NA,TRBJ1-2,CASREAGYTF,TGTGCCAGCAGGGAGGCGGGCTACACCTTC
TRBV9,TRBD2,NA,TRBJ2-5,CASSVMGLEVETQYF,TGTGCCAGCAGCGTCATGGGACTAGAAGTTGAGACCCAGTACTTC
TRBV3-1/TRBV3-2,NA,NA,TRBJ2-1,CASSQRGSSTNEQFF,TGTGCCAGCAGCCAAAGGGGGAGTTCAACGAATGAGCAGTTCTTC
TRBV29-1,NA,NA,TRBJ1-1,CSVEDRGGLEAFF,TGCAGCGTTGAAGATAGGGGGGGTCTTGAAGCTTTCTTT
TRBV14,TRBD2,NA,TRBJ2-1,CASSQEPLAGGRNEQFF,TGTGCCAGCAGCCAAGAACCGCTAGCGGGGGGCCGTAATGAGCAGTTCTTC
TRBV6-5,TRBD1,NA,TRBJ1-3,CASRSSGTGVLYF,TGTGCCAGCAGGTCCTCTGGGACAGGGGTTCTATATTTT
TRBV6-5,NA,NA,TRBJ1-4,CASSRIGRGEKLFF,TGTGCCAGCAGCCGAATAGGAAGAGGCGAAAAACTGTTTTTT
TRBV5-1,NA,NA,TRBJ2-5,CASRRDTGETQYF,TGCGCCAGCAGACGGGACACAGGGGAGACCCAGTACTTC
TRBV27,TRBD1,NA,TRBJ1-2,CASSPGQGAILGYTF,TGTGCCAGCAGTCCAGGACAGGGGGCAATATTAGGCTACACCTTC
TRBV18,NA,NA,TRBJ1-2,CASSPGQGLRDGYTF,TGTGCCAGCTCACCAGGGCAGGGGCTAAGGGATGGCTACACCTTC
TRBV9,TRBD1,once,TRBJ1-6,CASSFGTGGVNSPLHF,TGTGCCAGCAGCTTTGGGACAGGGGGGGTTAATTCACCCCTCCACTTT
TRBV5-5,TRBD2,NA,TRBJ2-7,CASSFGLAGAYEQYF,TGTGCCAGCAGCTTCGGACTAGCGGGAGCCTACGAGCAGTACTTC
TRBV6-2/TRBV6-3,TRBD1,NA,TRBJ1-1,CASSYSMLQGQQNTEAFF,TGTGCCAGCAGTTACTCGATGTTACAGGGACAGCAGAACACTGAAGCTTTCTTT
TRBV6-1,NA,NA,TRBJ1-4,CASSDRGLVGENGEKLFF,TGTGCCAGCAGTGATCGGGGGTTAGTTGGGGAGAACGGGGAAAAACTGTTTTTT
TRBV6-1,TRBD1,NA,TRBJ1-1,CASSARPWTGNTEAFF,TGTGCCAGCAGTGCGCGACCTTGGACAGGGAACACTGAAGCTTTCTTT
TRBV27,NA,NA,TRBJ1-2,CASSFRRGEGYTF,TGTGCCAGCAGTTTCCGCAGGGGCGAAGGCTACACCTTC
TRBV7-9,NA,many,TRBJ1-1,CASSSTENTEAFF,TGTGCCAGCAGCTCGACAGAGAACACTGAAGCTTTCTTT
TRBV14,NA,NA,TRBJ1-4,CASSHGSTNEKLFF,TGTGCCAGCAGCCATGGCTCAACTAATGAAAAACTGTTTTTT
TRBV2,TRBD2,NA,TRBJ2-7,CAGQAGIDYEQYF,TGTGCCGGTCAAGCGGGGATAGACTACGAGCAGTACTTC
TRBV7-7,TRBD1,NA,TRBJ1-3,CASSPSGTEPLTFSGNTIYF,TGTGCTAGCAGCCCTTCTGGGACAGAACCTTTGACCTTCTCTGGAAACACCATATATTTT
TRBV20-1,TRBD2,NA,TRBJ2-7,CSAHSGGEQYF,TGCAGTGCGCATTCGGGGGGCGAGCAGTACTTC
TRBV11-1,TRBD1,once,TRBJ1-2,CASSLSRDRGPGYTF,TGTGCCAGCAGCTTATCCCGGGACAGGGGCCCGGGCTACACCTTC
TRBV5-4,TRBD2,NA,TRBJ2-3,CASSKIAGGSTDTQYF,TGTGCCAGCAGCAAAATAGCGGGAGGGAGCACAGATACGCAGTATTTT
TRBV7-2,TRBD2,NA,TRBJ2-3,CASSPVAGGPYTQYF,TGTGCCAGCAGCCCCGTCGCGGGAGGGCCTTATACGCAGTATTTT
TRBV29-1,NA,NA,TRBJ2-7,CSVSPYEQYF,TGCAGCGTTTCCCCTTACGAGCAGTACTTC
TRBV12-3/TRBV12-4,NA,NA,TRBJ1-1,CASSTTGNTEAFF,TGTGCCAGCAGTACGACAGGGAACACTGAAGCTTTCTTT
TRBV7-9,TRBD1,NA,TRBJ2-7,CASSQIRTGINEQYF,TGTGCCAGCAGCCAAATACGGACAGGGATTAACGAGCAGTACTTC
TRBV5-1,NA,NA,TRBJ2-3,CASTLRAGSSTDTQYF,TGCGCCAGCACCCTGCGGGCGGGATCCAGCACAGATACGCAGTATTTT
TRBV19,NA,NA,TRBJ1-2,CASSQGFQDYGYTF,TGTGCCAGTAGCCAGGGGTTCCAAGACTATGGCTACACCTTC
TRBV3-1/TRBV3-2,TRBD1,NA,TRBJ1-1,CASSQLQGYTEAFF,TGTGCCAGCAGCCAGTTACAGGGGTACACTGAAGCTTTCTTT
TRBV11-1,TRBD2,NA,TRBJ2-1,CASSTRTSGTDEQFF,TGTGCCAGCAGCACCCGGACTAGCGGGACGGATGAGCAGTTCTTC
TRBV4-3,NA,NA,TRBJ1-1,CASSQENRADYTEAFF,TGCGCCAGCAGCCAAGAGAACAGGGCTGATTACACTGAAGCTTTCTTT
TRBV27,NA,NA,TRBJ1-1,CASSLLLPGTEAFF,TGTGCCAGCAGTTTATTGCTCCCCGGCACTGAAGCTTTCTTT
TRBV11-2,NA,NA,TRBJ2-1,CASSLSYNEQFF,TGTGCCAGCAGCCTTTCCTACAATGAGCAGTTCTTC
TRBV27,NA,NA,TRBJ2-1,CASNTGLLAREQFF,TGTGCCAGCAATACAGGGCTTTTAGCAAGAGAGCAGTTCTTC
TRBV20-1,NA,NA,TRBJ1-4,CSASGYAFPERLFF,TGCAGTGCTAGTGGTTATGCGTTCCCCGAGAGGCTGTTTTTT
TRBV29-1,NA,NA,TRBJ2-5,CSVATGTQYF,TGCAGCGTTGCCACAGGGACCCAGTACTTC
TRBV2,NA,NA,TRBJ2-2,CASSELAVNTGELFF,TGTGCCAGCAGTGAATTGGCGGTGAACACCGGGGAGCTGTTTTTT
TRBV11-3,NA,NA,TRBJ2-1,CASSLGEVGNEQFF,TGTGCCAGCAGTCTAGGGGAAGTTGGCAATGAGCAGTTCTTC